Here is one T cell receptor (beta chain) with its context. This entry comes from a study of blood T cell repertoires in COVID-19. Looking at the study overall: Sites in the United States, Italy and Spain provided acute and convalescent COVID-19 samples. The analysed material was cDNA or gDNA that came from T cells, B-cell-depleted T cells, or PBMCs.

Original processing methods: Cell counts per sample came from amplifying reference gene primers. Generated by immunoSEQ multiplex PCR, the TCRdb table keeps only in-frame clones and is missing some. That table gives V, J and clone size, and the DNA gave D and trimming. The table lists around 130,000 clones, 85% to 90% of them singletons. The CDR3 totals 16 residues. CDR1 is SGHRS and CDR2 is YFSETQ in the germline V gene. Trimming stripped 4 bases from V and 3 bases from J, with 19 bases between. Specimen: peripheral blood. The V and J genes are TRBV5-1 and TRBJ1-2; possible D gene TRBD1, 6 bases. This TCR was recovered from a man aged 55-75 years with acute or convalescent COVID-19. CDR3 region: CASSPGGAWGDYGYTF. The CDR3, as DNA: TGCGCCAGCAGCCCCGGGGGGGCCTGGGGAGACTATGGCTACACCTTC.